This T cell receptor (beta chain) was identified in a study of naive and memory T cell subsets. Broader study findings: TCRs were reportedly recovered from both biopsy types, mostly tuberculin test sites. Potentially, T cell activation and differentiation skew this RNA-based measurement. More TCRs at tuberculin sites were read as hypersensitivity T cell infiltration.

Germline CDR1 SNHLY, CDR2 FYNNEI. V was clipped by 5 bases and J by 8 bases, with 15 bases between them. The CDR3 contains 13 residues. Treatment here: skin biopsy from PPD injection site in Mantoux-positive individual. A UMI-containing oligonucleotide was joined by 3' ligation to the TCR cDNA template. Reverse transcription used DNase-treated unsorted total RNA, aiming for about 1 to 1000 ng. Amplification of ligated cDNA took four PCR rounds with SP2 and nested alpha and beta constant primers. One entry per CDR3 protein, called by TCRdb with MiXCR from the UMI-ligation and nested PCR reads. This sample yields around 35,000 distinct CDR3 sequences, of which more than 9.5% are seen a single time; 3.5% to 5% belongs to the top ten. In this sample, this clonotype turned up a few times. Its target is unknown.

The sequences come from skin, collected from a tuberculin skin test site. This clonotype was sampled from an adult in good health. This rearrangement joins TRBV2 to TRBJ1-2; D is possibly TRBD1 (6 bases). CDR3 amino acids: CASSRDNEGGYTF. The CDR3 coding sequence is TGTGCCAGCAGTCGGGACAACGAGGGAGGCTACACCTTC.